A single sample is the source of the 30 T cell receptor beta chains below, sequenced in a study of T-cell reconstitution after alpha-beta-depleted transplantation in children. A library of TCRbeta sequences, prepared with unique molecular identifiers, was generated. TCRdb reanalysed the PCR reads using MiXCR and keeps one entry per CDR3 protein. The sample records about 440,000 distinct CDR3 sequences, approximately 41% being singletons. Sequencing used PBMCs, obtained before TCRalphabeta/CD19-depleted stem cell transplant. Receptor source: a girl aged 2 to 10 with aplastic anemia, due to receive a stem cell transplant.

CDR3 DNA: TGTGCCAGCTCACCACTCCAGGGTTCAAGGGAGCAGTACTTC. Protein product: CASSPLQGSREQYF. The gene calls are TRBV18 and TRBJ2-7; TRBD1 might be the D (5 bases). V dropped 1 base and J dropped 7 bases, with 14 bases sitting between them. The CDR3 length is 14 residues. The germline gives CDR1 KGHSH, CDR2 LQKENI.

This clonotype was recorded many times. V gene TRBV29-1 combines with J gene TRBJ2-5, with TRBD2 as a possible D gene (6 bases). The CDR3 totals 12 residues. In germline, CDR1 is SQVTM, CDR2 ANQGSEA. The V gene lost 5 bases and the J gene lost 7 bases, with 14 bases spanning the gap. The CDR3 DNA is TGCAGCGTTCTTGCAGGTAGCGGGACCCAGTACTTC. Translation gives CSVLAGSGTQYF.

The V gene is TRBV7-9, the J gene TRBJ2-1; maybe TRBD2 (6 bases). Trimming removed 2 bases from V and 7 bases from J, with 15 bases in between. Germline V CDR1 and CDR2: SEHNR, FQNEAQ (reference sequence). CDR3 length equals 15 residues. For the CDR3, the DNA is TGTGCCAGCAGCTTAAGCCCGGAGGGCCGGAATGAGCAGTTCTTC. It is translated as CASSLSPEGRNEQFF.

The CDR3, as DNA: TGTGCCAGCAGCCGCGACGGGGTCAGGTACGAGCAGTACTTC. Its protein product is CASSRDGVRYEQYF. The rearrangement uses TRBV3-1 and TRBJ2-7; D perhaps matches TRBD2 (5 bases). CDR1 LGHDT and CDR2 YNNKEL come from the germline V gene (reference sequence). The CDR3 length is 14 residues. V lost 4 bases, J lost 4 bases, and 14 bases lay in between.

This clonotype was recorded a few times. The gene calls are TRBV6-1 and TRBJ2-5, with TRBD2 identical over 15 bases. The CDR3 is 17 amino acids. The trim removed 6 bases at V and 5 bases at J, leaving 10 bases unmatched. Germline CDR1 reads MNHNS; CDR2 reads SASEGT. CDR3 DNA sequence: TGTGCCAGCAGCTGGGGACTAGCGGGAGGCCGGGGGGAGACCCAGTACTTC. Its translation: CASSWGLAGGRGETQYF.

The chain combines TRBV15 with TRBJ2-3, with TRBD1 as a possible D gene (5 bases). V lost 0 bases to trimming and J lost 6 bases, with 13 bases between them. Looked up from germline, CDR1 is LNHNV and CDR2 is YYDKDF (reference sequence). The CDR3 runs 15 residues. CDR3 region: CATSRDVARQDTQYF. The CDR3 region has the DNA TGTGCCACCAGCAGAGATGTAGCTCGACAGGATACGCAGTATTTT.

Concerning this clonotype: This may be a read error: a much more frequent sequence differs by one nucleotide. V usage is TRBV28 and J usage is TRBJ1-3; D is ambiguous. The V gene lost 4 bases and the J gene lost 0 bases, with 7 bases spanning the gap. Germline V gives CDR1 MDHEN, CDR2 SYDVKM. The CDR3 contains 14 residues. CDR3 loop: CASSSIHSGNTIYF. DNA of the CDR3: TGTGCCAGCAGTTCGATACACTCTGGAAACACCATATATTTT. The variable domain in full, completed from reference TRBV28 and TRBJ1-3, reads DVKVTQSSRYLVKRTGEKVFLECVQDMDHENMFWYRQDPGLGLRLIYFSYDVKMKEKGDIPEGYSVSREKKERFSLILESASTNQTSMYLCASSSIHSGNTIYFGEGSWLTVV.

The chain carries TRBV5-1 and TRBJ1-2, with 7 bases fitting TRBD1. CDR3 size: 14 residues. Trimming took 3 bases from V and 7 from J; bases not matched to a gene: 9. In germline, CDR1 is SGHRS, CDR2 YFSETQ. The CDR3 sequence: CASSYEGTVSGYTF. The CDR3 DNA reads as TGCGCCAGCAGCTACGAGGGGACAGTAAGTGGCTACACCTTC.

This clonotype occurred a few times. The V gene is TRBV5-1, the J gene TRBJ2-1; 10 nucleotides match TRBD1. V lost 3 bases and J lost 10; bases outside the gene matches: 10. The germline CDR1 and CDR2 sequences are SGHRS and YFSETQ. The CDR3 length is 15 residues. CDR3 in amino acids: CASSSDRGPPSEQFF. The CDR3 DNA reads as TGCGCCAGCAGCTCCGACAGGGGGCCCCCAAGCGAGCAGTTCTTC.

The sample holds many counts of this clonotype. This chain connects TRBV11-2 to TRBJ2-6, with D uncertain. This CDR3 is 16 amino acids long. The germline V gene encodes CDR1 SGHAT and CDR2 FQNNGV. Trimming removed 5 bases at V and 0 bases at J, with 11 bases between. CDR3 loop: CASSKPGYSGANVLTF. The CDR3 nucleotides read TGTGCCAGCAGCAAACCGGGCTACTCTGGGGCCAACGTCCTGACTTTC.

CDR3 sequence reads: CASSLAGQVYEQYF. CDR3 nucleotides: TGTGCCAGCAGCTTAGCCGGACAGGTCTACGAGCAGTACTTC. The chain employs TRBV11-2 and TRBJ2-7; 7 bases are a match to TRBD1. J lost 3 bases, V lost 1 base, and 3 bases had no gene match. The CDR3 runs 14 residues. The germline V gene has CDR1 SGHAT and CDR2 FQNNGV.

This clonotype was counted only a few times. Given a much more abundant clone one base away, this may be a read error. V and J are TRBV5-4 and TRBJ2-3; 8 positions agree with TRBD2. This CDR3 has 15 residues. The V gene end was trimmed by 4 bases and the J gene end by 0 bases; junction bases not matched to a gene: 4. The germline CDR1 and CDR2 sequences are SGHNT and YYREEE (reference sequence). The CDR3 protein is CASSRPSGSTDTQYF. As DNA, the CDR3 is TGTGCCAGCAGCCGTCCTAGCGGGAGCACAGATACGCAGTATTTT.

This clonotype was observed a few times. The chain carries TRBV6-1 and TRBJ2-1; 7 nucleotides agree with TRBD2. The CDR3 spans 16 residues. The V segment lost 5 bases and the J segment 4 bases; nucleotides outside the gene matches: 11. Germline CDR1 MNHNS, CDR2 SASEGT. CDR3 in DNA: TGTGCCAGCAGTCGCGAGGCGGGAGCACCATACAATGAGCAGTTCTTC. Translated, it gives CASSREAGAPYNEQFF.

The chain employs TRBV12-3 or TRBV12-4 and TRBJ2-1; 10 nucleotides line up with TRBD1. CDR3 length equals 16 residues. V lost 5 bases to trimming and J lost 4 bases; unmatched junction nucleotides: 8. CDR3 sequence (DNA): TGTGCCAGCAGTCGCGGACAGGGGGGTATGTACAATGAGCAGTTCTTC. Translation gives CASSRGQGGMYNEQFF.

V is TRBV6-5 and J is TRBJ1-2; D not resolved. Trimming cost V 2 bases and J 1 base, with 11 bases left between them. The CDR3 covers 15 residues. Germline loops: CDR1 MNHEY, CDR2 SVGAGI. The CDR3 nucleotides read TGTGCCAGCAGTTACGGCGTCACAAGTAACTATGGCTACACCTTC. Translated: CASSYGVTSNYGYTF.

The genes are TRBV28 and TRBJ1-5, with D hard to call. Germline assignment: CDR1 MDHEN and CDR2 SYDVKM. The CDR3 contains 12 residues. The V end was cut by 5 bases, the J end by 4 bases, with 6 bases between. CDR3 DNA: TGTGCCAGCAGTATCCGAAATCAGCCCCAGCATTTT. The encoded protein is CASSIRNQPQHF.

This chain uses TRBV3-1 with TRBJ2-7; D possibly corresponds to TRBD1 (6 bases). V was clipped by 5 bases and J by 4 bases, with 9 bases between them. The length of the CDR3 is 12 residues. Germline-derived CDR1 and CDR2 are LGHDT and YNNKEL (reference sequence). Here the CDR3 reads CASSTGLYEQYF. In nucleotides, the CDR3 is TGTGCCAGCAGCACAGGGCTTTACGAGCAGTACTTC.

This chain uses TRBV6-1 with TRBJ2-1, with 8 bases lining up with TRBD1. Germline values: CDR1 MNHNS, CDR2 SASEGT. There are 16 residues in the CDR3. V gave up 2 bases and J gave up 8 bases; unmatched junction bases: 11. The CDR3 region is CASSERWTGSGYEQFF. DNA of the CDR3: TGTGCCAGCAGTGAACGGTGGACAGGGAGCGGATATGAGCAGTTCTTC.

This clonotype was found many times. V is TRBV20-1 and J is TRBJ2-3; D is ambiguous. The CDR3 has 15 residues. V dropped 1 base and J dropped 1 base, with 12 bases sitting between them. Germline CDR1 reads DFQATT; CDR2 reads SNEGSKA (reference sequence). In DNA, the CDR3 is TGCAGTGCTAGAGGAAATAGCAGAGGCACAGATACGCAGTATTTT. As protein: CSARGNSRGTDTQYF.

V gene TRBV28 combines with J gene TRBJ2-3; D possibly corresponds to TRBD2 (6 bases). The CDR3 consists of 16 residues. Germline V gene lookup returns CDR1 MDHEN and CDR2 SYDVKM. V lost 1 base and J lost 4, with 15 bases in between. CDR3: CASSLYPRGFPDTQYF. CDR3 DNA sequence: TGTGCCAGCAGTTTATACCCCCGGGGGTTTCCAGATACGCAGTATTTT.

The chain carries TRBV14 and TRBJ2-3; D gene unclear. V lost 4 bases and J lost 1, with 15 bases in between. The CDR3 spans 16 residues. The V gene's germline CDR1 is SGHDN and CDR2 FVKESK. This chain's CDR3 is CASSRSYRNGTDTQYF. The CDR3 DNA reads TGTGCCAGCAGCCGAAGCTACAGAAATGGCACAGATACGCAGTATTTT.

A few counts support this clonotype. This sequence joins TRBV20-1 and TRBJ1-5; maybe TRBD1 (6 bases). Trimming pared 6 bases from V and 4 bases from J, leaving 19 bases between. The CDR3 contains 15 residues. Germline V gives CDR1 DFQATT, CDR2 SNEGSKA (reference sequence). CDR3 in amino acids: CSATGQLAYNQPQHF. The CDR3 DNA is TGCAGTGCCACCGGACAGTTGGCTTATAATCAGCCCCAGCATTTT.

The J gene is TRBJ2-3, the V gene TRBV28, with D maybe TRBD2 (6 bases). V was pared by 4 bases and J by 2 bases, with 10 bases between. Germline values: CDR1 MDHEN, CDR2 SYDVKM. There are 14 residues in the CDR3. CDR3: CASSSKDYTDTQYF. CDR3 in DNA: TGTGCCAGCAGTTCCAAGGACTACACAGATACGCAGTATTTT.

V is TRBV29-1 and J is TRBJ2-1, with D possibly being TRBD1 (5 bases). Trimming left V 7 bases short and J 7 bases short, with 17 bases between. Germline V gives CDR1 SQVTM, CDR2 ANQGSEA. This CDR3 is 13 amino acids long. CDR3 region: CSAEAGLGNEQFF. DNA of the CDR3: TGCAGCGCTGAGGCAGGGTTGGGAAATGAGCAGTTCTTC.

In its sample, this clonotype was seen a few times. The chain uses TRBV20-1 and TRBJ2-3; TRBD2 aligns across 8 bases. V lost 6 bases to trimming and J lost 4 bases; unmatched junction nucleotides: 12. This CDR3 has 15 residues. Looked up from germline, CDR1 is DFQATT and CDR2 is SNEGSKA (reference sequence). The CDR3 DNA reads TGCAGTGCCGAGAACTCGGCTAGCGGGTCAGATACGCAGTATTTT. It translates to CSAENSASGSDTQYF.

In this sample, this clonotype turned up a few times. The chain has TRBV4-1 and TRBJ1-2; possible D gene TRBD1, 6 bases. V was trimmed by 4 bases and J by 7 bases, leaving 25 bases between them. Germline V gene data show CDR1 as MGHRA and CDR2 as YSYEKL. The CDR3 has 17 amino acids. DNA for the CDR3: TGCGCCAGCAGCCCTTTGGGACAAGGATTGGATCCATTTGGCTACACCTTC. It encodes CASSPLGQGLDPFGYTF.

CDR3 sequence (DNA): TGCAGCGCACAGGGAGGTGACGGGGAGCTGTTTTTT. Its protein product is CSAQGGDGELFF. The chain is built from TRBV29-1 and TRBJ2-2, with D perhaps TRBD1 or TRBD2 (6 bases each). Trimming removed 7 bases from V and 7 bases from J, with 13 bases in between. This CDR3 has 12 residues. CDR1 and CDR2 (germline): SQVTM, ANQGSEA.

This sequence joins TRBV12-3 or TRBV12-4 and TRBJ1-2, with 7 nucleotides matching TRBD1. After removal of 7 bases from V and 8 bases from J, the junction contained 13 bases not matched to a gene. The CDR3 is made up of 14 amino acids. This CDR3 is CASTLSGTERGYTF. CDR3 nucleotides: TGTGCCAGCACCTTAAGTGGGACAGAAAGGGGCTACACCTTC.

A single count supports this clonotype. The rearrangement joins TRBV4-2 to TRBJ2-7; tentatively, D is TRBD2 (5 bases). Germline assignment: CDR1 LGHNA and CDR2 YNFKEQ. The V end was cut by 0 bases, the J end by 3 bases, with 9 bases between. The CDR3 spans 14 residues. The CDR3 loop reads CASSQEWGDYEQYF. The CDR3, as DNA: TGTGCCAGCAGCCAAGAATGGGGAGACTACGAGCAGTACTTC.

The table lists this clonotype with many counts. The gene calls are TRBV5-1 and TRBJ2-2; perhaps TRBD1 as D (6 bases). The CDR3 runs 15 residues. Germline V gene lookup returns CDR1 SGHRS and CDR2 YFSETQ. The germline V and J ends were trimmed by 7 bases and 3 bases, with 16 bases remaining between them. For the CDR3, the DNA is TGCGCCAGCCGGCAGGGGCCCGTCGACACCGGGGAGCTGTTTTTT. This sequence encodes CASRQGPVDTGELFF.